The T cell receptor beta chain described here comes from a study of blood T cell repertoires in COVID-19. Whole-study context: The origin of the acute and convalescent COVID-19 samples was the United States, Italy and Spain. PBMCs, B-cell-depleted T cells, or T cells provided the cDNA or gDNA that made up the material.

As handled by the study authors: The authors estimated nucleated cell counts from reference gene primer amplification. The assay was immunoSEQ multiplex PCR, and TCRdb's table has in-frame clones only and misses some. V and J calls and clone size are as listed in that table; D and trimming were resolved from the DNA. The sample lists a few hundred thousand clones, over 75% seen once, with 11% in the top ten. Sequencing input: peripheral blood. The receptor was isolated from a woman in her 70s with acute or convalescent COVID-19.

The CDR3 DNA reads as TGTGCCAGCAGCTTAGGGGGCGCGGGGACCGGGGAGCTGTTTTTT. Its translation is CASSLGGAGTGELFF. The V gene is TRBV7-9, the J gene TRBJ2-2, with D possibly TRBD2 on 6 matching bases. The V gene lost 1 base and the J gene lost 5 bases, with 11 bases spanning the gap. The CDR3 totals 15 residues. Germline V CDR1 and CDR2: SEHNR, FQNEAQ (reference sequence).